This entry lists 29 T cell receptor beta chains sequenced from one sample in a study of blood T cells in healthy people across ages. Next came a second PCR, run for roughly 7 to 12 cycles, which used a sample-barcoded 5' primer along with a J-beta primer mix. TCRdb ran MiXCR on the 5' RACE reads and lists one entry per CDR3 protein. The sample yields roughly 680,000 distinct CDR3 sequences, approximately 50% seen once. Sequenced sample: blood. All receptors derive from a woman between 55 and 75 years old in good health.

This clonotype occurred once. CDR3 residues: CASSPFGVDYNEQFF. The CDR3 DNA follows: TGTGCCAGCAGCCCTTTCGGGGTCGACTACAATGAGCAGTTCTTC. The rearrangement uses TRBV12-3 or TRBV12-4 and TRBJ2-1; possible D gene TRBD2, 5 bases. V was trimmed by 6 bases and J by 3 bases, leaving 15 bases between them. The CDR3 is 15 amino acids.

This rearrangement joins TRBV24-1 to TRBJ2-3; D may be TRBD2 (5 bases). The V gene's germline CDR1 is KGHDR and CDR2 SFDVKD. Trimming took 5 bases from V and 1 from J, leaving 9 bases between them. The CDR3 is 14 residues long. CDR3 amino acids: CATSASFRTDTQYF. Here the CDR3 DNA reads TGTGCCACCAGTGCTAGCTTTCGCACAGATACGCAGTATTTT.

This clonotype was seen a few times. V and J are TRBV11-2 and TRBJ2-4; 7 bases agree with TRBD1. Germline lookup yields CDR1 SGHAT and CDR2 FQNNGV. Trimming took 1 base from V and 7 from J; bases not matched to a gene: 4. The CDR3 consists of 14 residues. The CDR3 reads CASSLGTGGNIQYF. Here the CDR3 DNA reads TGTGCCAGCAGCTTAGGGACAGGTGGGAACATTCAGTACTTC.

This clonotype was counted a few times. The rearrangement joins TRBV10-3 to TRBJ1-2, with D tentatively TRBD1 (6 bases). The CDR3 has 14 residues. Germline assignment: CDR1 ENHRY and CDR2 SYGVKD. The V end lost 10 bases, the J end lost 1 base, and 16 bases lay between the germline ends. CDR3 nucleotide sequence: TGTGCCACCGCAGGACAGTCGGATAACTATGGCTACACCTTC. Protein: CATAGQSDNYGYTF.

The chain recombines TRBV2 with TRBJ1-1; unclear D gene. CDR3 length: 11 residues. The V gene lost 3 bases and the J gene lost 11 bases, with 10 bases spanning the gap. CDR1 and CDR2 from the germline V gene are SNHLY and FYNNEI. The CDR3 sequence is CASSEWVDAFF. For the CDR3, the DNA is TGTGCCAGCAGTGAGTGGGTGGATGCTTTCTTT.

This clonotype turned up a few times. The chain links TRBV7-2 to TRBJ2-4, with 7 bases matching TRBD1. Judging by the DNA end, TRBJ2-7 fits better; the J call may be wrong. The CDR3 length is 14 residues. From germline, CDR1 is SGHTA and CDR2 FQGNSA. The CDR3 bases are TGTGCCAGCAGCCAAGACAGGGCGGCGTACGAGCAGTACTTC. Its protein is CASSQDRAAYEQYF.

At least ten counts were recorded for this clonotype. The chain employs TRBV12-3 or TRBV12-4 and TRBJ1-2; D perhaps matches TRBD1 (6 bases). V lost 3 bases, J lost 2 bases, and 7 bases lay in between. The CDR3 loop spans 13 amino acids. The CDR3 here is CASSFQGNYGYTF. In nucleotides, the CDR3 is TGTGCCAGCAGTTTCCAGGGGAACTATGGCTACACCTTC.

There are many counts of this clonotype. The chain carries TRBV7-2 and TRBJ2-5; D is ambiguous. The germline V and J ends were trimmed by 1 base and 5 bases, with 8 bases remaining between them. CDR3 length: 13 amino acids. Looked up from germline, CDR1 is SGHTA and CDR2 is FQGNSA. The CDR3 protein is CASSLGPRETQYF. The CDR3 DNA is TGTGCCAGCAGCTTAGGCCCCAGGGAGACCCAGTACTTC.

V and J are TRBV4-2 and TRBJ2-3; TRBD2 matches at 14 bases. Unmatched junction bases numbered 13, after V lost 4 bases and J lost 4 bases. CDR3 length equals 19 residues. The germline V gene has CDR1 LGHNA and CDR2 YNFKEQ. CDR3 sequence (DNA): TGTGCCAGCAGCCCAGGGACTAGCGGGAGAGGGGGTCACGCAGATACGCAGTATTTT. It codes for CASSPGTSGRGGHADTQYF.

CDR3 nucleotides: TGTGCCATCAGCGGGATAGCGGGAAAGTATGAGCAGTTCTTC. Translated: CAISGIAGKYEQFF. The rearrangement uses TRBV10-3 and TRBJ2-1; 8 nucleotides match TRBD2. Germline V gives CDR1 ENHRY, CDR2 SYGVKD. The ends lost 6 bases at V and 8 bases at J; junction bases unmatched: 9. CDR3 length: 14 amino acids.

This clonotype was counted a few times. V gene TRBV5-1 combines with J gene TRBJ2-5; 10 bases map to TRBD1. Germline CDR1 reads SGHRS; CDR2 reads YFSETQ. Trimming took 4 bases from V and 5 from J; bases not matched to a gene: 11. This CDR3 has 16 amino acids. CDR3 sequence reads: CASSRMGQGSRETQYF. The DNA for the CDR3 is TGCGCCAGCAGCCGAATGGGACAGGGGAGCAGGGAGACCCAGTACTTC.

The gene calls are TRBV9 and TRBJ2-1; possibly TRBD2 for D (6 bases). Deletions cut 3 bases from V and 4 bases from J, with 17 bases between. The germline V gene has CDR1 SGDLS and CDR2 YYNGEE. The CDR3 is 16 amino acids. The CDR3 spells CASSGGRWLGYNEQFF. The CDR3 coding sequence is TGTGCCAGCAGCGGTGGGAGGTGGTTAGGTTACAATGAGCAGTTCTTC.

This chain joins TRBV9 and TRBJ2-1; D is unclear. V was trimmed by 3 bases and J by 7 bases, leaving 14 bases between them. CDR3 length: 14 residues. CDR1 and CDR2 from the germline V gene are SGDLS and YYNGEE. In nucleotides, the CDR3 is TGTGCCAGCAGCGCCCGACTCCTTAGGAATGAGCAGTTCTTC. This translates into CASSARLLRNEQFF.

This chain joins TRBV12-3 or TRBV12-4 and TRBJ1-1; D remains ambiguous. CDR3 length: 14 residues. Trimming stripped 4 bases from V and 2 bases from J, with 11 bases between. CDR3 sequence: CASSWVQTNTEAFF. The CDR3 region has the DNA TGTGCCAGCAGTTGGGTGCAGACTAACACTGAAGCTTTCTTT.

This rearrangement joins TRBV9 to TRBJ1-2; D possibly corresponds to TRBD1 (6 bases). V was shortened by 4 bases and J by 8 bases, with 18 bases between the two germline ends. This CDR3 contains 14 residues. The germline CDR1 and CDR2 sequences are SGDLS and YYNGEE. CDR3 coding DNA: TGTGCCAGCAGCCCCCGGACAGCCTACGAAGGCTACACCTTC. Protein: CASSPRTAYEGYTF.

This chain joins TRBV12-3 or TRBV12-4 and TRBJ2-5, with TRBD2 identical over 7 bases. This CDR3 spans 16 amino acids. V lost 6 bases and J lost 0; bases outside the gene matches: 10. This CDR3 reads CASSREAKGYQETQYF. In DNA form, the CDR3 reads TGTGCCAGCAGCCGGGAGGCGAAAGGGTACCAAGAGACCCAGTACTTC.

This chain's CDR3 is CASSSRPREAQFF. The CDR3 DNA reads TGTGCCAGCAGTTCCCGTCCAAGGGAAGCGCAGTTCTTC. The V call is TRBV27, the J call TRBJ2-1, with D unclear. V was clipped by 4 bases and J by 12 bases, with 16 bases between them. The CDR3 sequence is 13 residues long. Germline V gene sequence: CDR1 MNHEY, CDR2 SMNVEV (reference sequence).

The J gene is TRBJ2-1, the V gene TRBV28, with D possibly matching TRBD1 (7 bases). Trimming stripped 10 bases from V and 7 bases from J, with 17 bases between. Germline V gives CDR1 MDHEN, CDR2 SYDVKM. This CDR3 spans 13 amino acids. The CDR3 nucleotides are TGTGCCACCAACAGGGGCGGGATGAATGAGCAGTTCTTC. Protein: CATNRGGMNEQFF.

This clonotype was counted at least ten times. This chain connects TRBV11-2 to TRBJ2-1; no reliable D call. Looked up from germline, CDR1 is SGHAT and CDR2 is FQNNGV. The CDR3 extends over 21 amino acids. V was clipped by 3 bases and J by 0 bases, with 27 bases between them. The CDR3 coding sequence is TGTGCCAGCAGCTTCGTCCATGCAAGTCTGCACGGGTTTAACTCCTACAATGAGCAGTTCTTC. Translated, it gives CASSFVHASLHGFNSYNEQFF.

This sequence joins TRBV20-1 and TRBJ2-3, with D possibly TRBD2 on 6 matching bases. Trimming removed 3 bases at V and 4 bases at J, with 17 bases between. This CDR3 is 15 amino acids long. Germline V gives CDR1 DFQATT, CDR2 SNEGSKA (reference sequence). The CDR3 here is CSASPREAGSDTQYF. The CDR3 bases are TGCAGTGCTAGCCCCAGGGAGGCAGGGTCAGATACGCAGTATTTT.

This chain uses TRBV6-5 with TRBJ2-6; no clear D gene. V was shortened by 2 bases and J by 6 bases, with 14 bases between the two germline ends. In germline, CDR1 is MNHEY, CDR2 SVGAGI. This CDR3 is 16 amino acids long. The CDR3 DNA reads as TGTGCCAGCAGTTACCAAATTAGGACCGAGGCCAACGTCCTGACTTTC. Residues: CASSYQIRTEANVLTF.

This clonotype was detected only a few times. The chain couples TRBV27 to TRBJ2-3; D not resolved. The germline gives CDR1 MNHEY, CDR2 SMNVEV (reference sequence). V shed 6 bases and J shed 4 bases, with 11 bases lying between them. This CDR3 region has 13 residues. The CDR3 nucleotides read TGTGCCAGCAGGGATAACCGGGCAGATACGCAGTATTTT. Amino acid sequence: CASRDNRADTQYF.

J is TRBJ1-5 and V is TRBV2; no firm D call. Germline V gene sequence: CDR1 SNHLY, CDR2 FYNNEI. The CDR3 is made up of 14 amino acids. Trimming removed 6 bases at V and 2 bases at J, with 11 bases between. The CDR3 reads CASSPSGGNQPQHF. CDR3 nucleotides: TGTGCCAGCAGCCCTTCAGGAGGCAATCAGCCCCAGCATTTT.

The gene calls are TRBV5-1 and TRBJ2-7; a weak D match, TRBD1 (5 bases). The CDR3 spans 14 residues. The ends were cut back, 1 base at V and 4 bases at J, with 12 bases in the middle. CDR1 is SGHRS, CDR2 YFSETQ, per germline. The chain's CDR3 is CASSLQVQGYEQYF. The CDR3 coding sequence is TGCGCCAGCAGCTTGCAAGTCCAGGGATACGAGCAGTACTTC.

This clonotype has just a few counts. The chain recombines TRBV10-3 with TRBJ2-7; TRBD2 agrees at 8 bases. This CDR3 contains 14 residues. Germline V gene sequence: CDR1 ENHRY, CDR2 SYGVKD. J was trimmed by 4 bases and V by 3 bases; bases with no gene match: 5. The CDR3 bases are TGTGCCATCAGTGACACTAGCGGCTCATACGAGCAGTACTTC. Translating it yields CAISDTSGSYEQYF.

This clonotype was counted many times. One end of the junction fails to match germline, which may point to a read error. V gene TRBV20-1 combines with J gene TRBJ2-6, with 8 bases aligning to TRBD1. From germline, CDR1 is DFQATT and CDR2 SNEGSKA (reference sequence). CDR3 length equals 14 residues. This CDR3 is CSASDRAGVNVLTF. CDR3 nucleotide sequence: TGCAGTGCTTCGGACAGGGCAGGGGTCAACGTCCTGACTTTC.

V usage is TRBV3-1 and J usage is TRBJ1-5, with D unclear. Germline values: CDR1 LGHDT, CDR2 YNNKEL (reference sequence). The V end lost 0 bases, the J end lost 10 bases, and 7 bases lay between the germline ends. This CDR3 is built from 12 residues. CDR3 sequence reads: CASSQDFGPQHF. CDR3 sequence (DNA): TGTGCCAGCAGCCAAGATTTCGGCCCCCAGCATTTT.

This clonotype was seen more than once but under ten times. The rearrangement uses TRBV14 and TRBJ2-7, with D hard to call. V was shortened by 0 bases and J by 4 bases, with 7 bases between the two germline ends. Germline V gene data show CDR1 as SGHDN and CDR2 as FVKESK. The CDR3 has 13 residues. CDR3 region: CASSQDYRYEQYF. In DNA, the CDR3 is TGTGCCAGCAGCCAAGATTACCGTTACGAGCAGTACTTC.

V gene TRBV14 combines with J gene TRBJ2-5; 12 bases fit TRBD2. Germline-derived CDR1 and CDR2 are SGHDN and FVKESK. CDR3 length: 17 residues. V shed 2 bases, J shed 4 bases, and the junction held 8 bases outside the gene matches. The CDR3 sequence is CASSQQLAGGLGETQYF. CDR3 sequence (DNA): TGTGCCAGCAGCCAACAGCTAGCGGGAGGGCTTGGAGAGACCCAGTACTTC.